The following is a T cell receptor (beta chain) sequence with its context. These data originate in a study of blood T cell repertoires in COVID-19. The data were produced by immunoSEQ multiplex PCR, yet TCRdb's version contains in-frame clones alone and is incomplete. Among approximately 100,000 clones listed, about nine tenths were seen once. The source material was peripheral blood. This TCR was sampled from a man aged 70 or older with acute or convalescent COVID-19.

The CDR3 DNA sequence: TGTGCCATCAGTGACTCAGGGGACTATGGCTACACCTTC. Translation gives CAISDSGDYGYTF. V is TRBV10-3 and J is TRBJ1-2; maybe TRBD1 (6 bases). CDR1 is ENHRY and CDR2 is SYGVKD in the germline V gene. The V end was cut by 3 bases, the J end by 3 bases, with 8 bases between. There are 13 residues in the CDR3.